This T cell receptor beta chain was identified in a study of response to subunit inactivated influenza vaccine. This clonotype was seen a handful of times. The antigen remains unidentified. TCRdb processed the RT-PCR reads anew with MiXCR; each CDR3 protein has one entry. The repertoire has hundreds of thousands of distinct CDR3 sequences, under 15% of them found once; the top ten carry around 13%. The study's findings and limits: Only a handful of new T cells, the authors suggested, are recruited with each seasonal influenza vaccination.

The germline V gene has CDR1 KGHSY and CDR2 FQNENV. The CDR3 runs 14 residues. Germline trimming cut 2 bases from V and 5 bases from J; bases unmatched to any gene: 5. The V and J genes are TRBV16 and TRBJ2-5, with 7 bases aligning to TRBD2. The origin of this receptor is a man aged 50 to 60 who received an inactivated influenza vaccine. Specimen: PBMCs from blood, collected about 40 days after vaccination. As DNA, the CDR3 is TGTGCCAGCAGCCAAGGCCAGCGGGGCGAGACCCAGTACTTC. Its translation: CASSQGQRGETQYF.